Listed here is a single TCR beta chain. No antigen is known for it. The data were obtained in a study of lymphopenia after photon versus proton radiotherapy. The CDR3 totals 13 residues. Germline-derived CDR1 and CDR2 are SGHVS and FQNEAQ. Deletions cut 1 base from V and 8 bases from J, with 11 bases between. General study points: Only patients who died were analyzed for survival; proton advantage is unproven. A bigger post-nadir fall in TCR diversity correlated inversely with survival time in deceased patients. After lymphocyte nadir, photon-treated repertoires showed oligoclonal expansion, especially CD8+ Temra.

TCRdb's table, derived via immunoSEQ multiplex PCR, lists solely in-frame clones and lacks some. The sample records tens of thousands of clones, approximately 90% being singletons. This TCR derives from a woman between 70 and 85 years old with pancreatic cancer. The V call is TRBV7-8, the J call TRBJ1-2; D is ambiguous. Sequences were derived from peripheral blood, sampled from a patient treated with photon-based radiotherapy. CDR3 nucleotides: TGTGCCAGCAGCTTAGAGAAGGGTTACGGCTACACCTTC. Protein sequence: CASSLEKGYGYTF. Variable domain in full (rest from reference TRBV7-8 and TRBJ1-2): GAGVSQSPRYKVAKRGQDVALRCDPISGHVSLFWYQQALGQGPEFLTYFQNEAQLDKSGLPSDRFFAERPEGSVSTLKIQRTQQEDSAVYLCASSLEKGYGYTFGSGTRLTVV.